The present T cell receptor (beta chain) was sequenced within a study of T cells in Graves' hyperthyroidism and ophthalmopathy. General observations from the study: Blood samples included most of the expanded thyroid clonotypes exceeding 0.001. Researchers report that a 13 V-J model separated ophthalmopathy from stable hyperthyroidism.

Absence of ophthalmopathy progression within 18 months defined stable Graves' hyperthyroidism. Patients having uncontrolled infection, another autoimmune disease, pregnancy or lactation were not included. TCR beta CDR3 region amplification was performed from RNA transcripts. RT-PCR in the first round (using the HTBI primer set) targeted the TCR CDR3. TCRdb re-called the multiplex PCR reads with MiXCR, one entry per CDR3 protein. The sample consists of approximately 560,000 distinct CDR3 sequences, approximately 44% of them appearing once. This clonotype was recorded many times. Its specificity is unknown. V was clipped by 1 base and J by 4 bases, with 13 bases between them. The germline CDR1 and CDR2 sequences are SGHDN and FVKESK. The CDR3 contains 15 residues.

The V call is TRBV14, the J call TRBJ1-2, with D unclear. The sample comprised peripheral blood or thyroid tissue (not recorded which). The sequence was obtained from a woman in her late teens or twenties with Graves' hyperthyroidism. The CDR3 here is CASSQVGPRSYGYTF. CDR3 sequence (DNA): TGTGCCAGCAGCCAAGTCGGGCCGAGAAGCTATGGCTACACCTTC.